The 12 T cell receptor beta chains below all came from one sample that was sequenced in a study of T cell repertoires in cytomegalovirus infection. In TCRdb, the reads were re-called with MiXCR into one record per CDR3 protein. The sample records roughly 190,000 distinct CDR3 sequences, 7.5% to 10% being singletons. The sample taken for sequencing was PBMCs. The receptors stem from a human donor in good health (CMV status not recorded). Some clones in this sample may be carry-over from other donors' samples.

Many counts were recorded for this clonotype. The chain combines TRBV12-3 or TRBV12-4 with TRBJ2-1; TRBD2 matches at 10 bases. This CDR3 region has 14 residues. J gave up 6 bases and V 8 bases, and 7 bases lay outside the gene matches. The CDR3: CASQAGGPGNEQFF. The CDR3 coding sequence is TGTGCCAGCCAAGCGGGAGGGCCTGGCAATGAGCAGTTCTTC.

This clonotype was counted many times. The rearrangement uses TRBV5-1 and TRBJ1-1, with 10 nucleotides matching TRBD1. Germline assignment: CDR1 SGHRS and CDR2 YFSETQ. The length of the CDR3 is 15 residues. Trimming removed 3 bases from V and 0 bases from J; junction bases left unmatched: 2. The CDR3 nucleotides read TGCGCCAGCAGCTCGGGACAGGGGATGAACACTGAAGCTTTCTTT. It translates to CASSSGQGMNTEAFF.

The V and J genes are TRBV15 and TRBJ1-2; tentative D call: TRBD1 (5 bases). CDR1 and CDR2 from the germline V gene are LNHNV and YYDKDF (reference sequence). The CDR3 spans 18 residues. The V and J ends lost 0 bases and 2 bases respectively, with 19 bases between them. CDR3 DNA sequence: TGTGCCACCAGCAGAGATATCGTGCAGGGTGCCCGGAACTATGGCTACACCTTC. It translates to CATSRDIVQGARNYGYTF.

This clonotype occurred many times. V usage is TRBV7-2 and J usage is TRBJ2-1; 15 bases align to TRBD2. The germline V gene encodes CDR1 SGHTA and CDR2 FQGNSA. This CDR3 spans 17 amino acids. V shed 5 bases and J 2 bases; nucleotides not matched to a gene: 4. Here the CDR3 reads CASSSRTSGRAYNEQFF. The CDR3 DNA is TGTGCCAGCAGCAGCCGGACTAGCGGGAGGGCCTACAATGAGCAGTTCTTC.

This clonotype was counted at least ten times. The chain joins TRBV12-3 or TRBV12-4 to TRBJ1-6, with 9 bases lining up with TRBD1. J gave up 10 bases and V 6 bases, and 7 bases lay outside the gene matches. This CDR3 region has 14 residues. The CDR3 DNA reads TGTGCCAGCAGAATGGGACAGGGAGAGTCACCCCTCCACTTT. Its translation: CASRMGQGESPLHF.

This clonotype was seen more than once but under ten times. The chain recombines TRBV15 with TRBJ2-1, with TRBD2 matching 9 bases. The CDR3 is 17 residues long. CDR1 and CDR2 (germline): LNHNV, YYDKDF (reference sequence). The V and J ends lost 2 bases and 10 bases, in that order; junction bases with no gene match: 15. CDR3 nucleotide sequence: TGTGCCACCAGCAGACCTAGCGGGAAGGGGCCATTTGGCGAGCAGTTCTTC. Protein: CATSRPSGKGPFGEQFF.

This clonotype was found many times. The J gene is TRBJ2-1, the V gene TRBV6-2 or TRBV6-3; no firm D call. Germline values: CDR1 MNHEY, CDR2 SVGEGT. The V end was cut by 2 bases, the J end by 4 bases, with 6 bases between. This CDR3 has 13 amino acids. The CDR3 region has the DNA TGTGCCAGCAGTTACGGGATTTACAATGAGCAGTTCTTC. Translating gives CASSYGIYNEQFF.

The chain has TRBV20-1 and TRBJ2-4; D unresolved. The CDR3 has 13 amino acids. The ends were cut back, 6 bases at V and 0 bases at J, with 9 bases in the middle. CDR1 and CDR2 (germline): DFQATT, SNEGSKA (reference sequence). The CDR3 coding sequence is TGCAGTGCGCCCTGGTTAGCCAAAAACATTCAGTACTTC. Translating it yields CSAPWLAKNIQYF.

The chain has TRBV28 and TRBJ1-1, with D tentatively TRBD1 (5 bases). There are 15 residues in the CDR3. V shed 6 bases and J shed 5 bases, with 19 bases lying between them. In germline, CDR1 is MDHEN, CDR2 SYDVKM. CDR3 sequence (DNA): TGTGCCAGCAGACCCTTGGACAAACTGGGGACTGAAGCTTTCTTT. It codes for CASRPLDKLGTEAFF.

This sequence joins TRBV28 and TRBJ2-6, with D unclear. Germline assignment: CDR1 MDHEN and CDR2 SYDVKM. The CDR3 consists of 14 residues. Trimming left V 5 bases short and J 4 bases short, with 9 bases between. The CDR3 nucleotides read TGTGCCAGCAGTGGATCTGCAGGGGCCAACGTCCTGACTTTC. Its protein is CASSGSAGANVLTF.

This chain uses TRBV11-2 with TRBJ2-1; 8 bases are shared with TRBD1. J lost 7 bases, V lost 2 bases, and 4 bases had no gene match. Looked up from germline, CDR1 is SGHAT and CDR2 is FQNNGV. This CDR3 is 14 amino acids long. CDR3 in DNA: TGTGCCAGCAGCTTACCGCACAGGGGGAATGAGCAGTTCTTC. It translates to CASSLPHRGNEQFF. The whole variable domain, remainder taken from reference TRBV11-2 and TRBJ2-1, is EAGVAQSPRYKIIEKRQSVAFWCNPISGHATLYWYQQILGQGPKLLIQFQNNGVVDDSQLPKDRFSAERLKGVDSTLKIQPAKLEDSAVYLCASSLPHRGNEQFFGPGTRLTVL.

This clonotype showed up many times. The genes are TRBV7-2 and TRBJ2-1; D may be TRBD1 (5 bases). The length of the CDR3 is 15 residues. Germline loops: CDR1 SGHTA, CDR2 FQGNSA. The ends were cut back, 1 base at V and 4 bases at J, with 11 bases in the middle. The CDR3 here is CASSLDGQGYNEQFF. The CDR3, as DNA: TGTGCCAGCAGCTTAGACGGGCAGGGATACAATGAGCAGTTCTTC.